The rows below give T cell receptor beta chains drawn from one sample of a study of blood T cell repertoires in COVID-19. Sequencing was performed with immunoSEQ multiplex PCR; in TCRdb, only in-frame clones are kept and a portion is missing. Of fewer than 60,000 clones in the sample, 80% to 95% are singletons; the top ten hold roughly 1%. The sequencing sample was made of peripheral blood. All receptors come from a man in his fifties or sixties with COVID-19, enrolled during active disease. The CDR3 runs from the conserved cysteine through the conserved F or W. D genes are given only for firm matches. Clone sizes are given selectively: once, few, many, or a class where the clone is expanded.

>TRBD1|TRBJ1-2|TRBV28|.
CASRPGTGVLSGYTF
TGTGCCAGCAGACCCGGGACAGGGGTTCTTAGCGGCTACACCTTC
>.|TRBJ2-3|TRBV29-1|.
CSVEYGSSDTQYF
TGCAGCGTCGAATACGGGTCCTCAGATACGCAGTATTTT
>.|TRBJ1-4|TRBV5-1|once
CASSMDPGANEKLFF
TGCGCCAGCAGCATGGACCCAGGGGCAAATGAAAAACTGTTTTTT
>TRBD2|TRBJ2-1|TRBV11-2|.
CASSLRTSGNEQFF
TGTGCCAGCAGCCTCCGGACTAGCGGTAATGAGCAGTTCTTC
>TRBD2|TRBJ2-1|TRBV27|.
CASSLISGRAVNEQFF
TGTGCCAGCAGTTTAATTAGCGGGAGGGCCGTAAATGAGCAGTTCTTC
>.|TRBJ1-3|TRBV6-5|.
CASRAPSGNTIYF
TGTGCCAGCCGAGCCCCCTCTGGAAACACCATATATTTT
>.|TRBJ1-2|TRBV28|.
CASSFPLGAANYGYTF
TGTGCCAGCAGTTTCCCGCTGGGGGCCGCTAACTATGGCTACACCTTC
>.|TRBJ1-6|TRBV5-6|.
CASSLATGPNNSPLHF
TGTGCCAGCAGCTTGGCGACAGGCCCGAATAATTCACCCCTCCACTTT
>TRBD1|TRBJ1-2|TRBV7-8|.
CASSVSWDRGYGYTF
TGTGCCAGCAGCGTCTCGTGGGACAGGGGGTATGGCTACACCTTC
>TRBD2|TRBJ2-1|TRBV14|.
CASSPLAGVNEQFF
TGTGCCAGCAGCCCCCTAGCGGGGGTCAATGAGCAGTTCTTC
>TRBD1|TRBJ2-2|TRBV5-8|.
CASSLIGTGGIKNTGELFF
TGTGCCAGCAGCTTGATCGGGACAGGGGGTATCAAGAACACCGGGGAGCTGTTTTTT
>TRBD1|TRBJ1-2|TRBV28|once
CASSLMGAWTGPGYTF
TGTGCCAGCAGTTTGATGGGGGCTTGGACAGGGCCCGGCTACACCTTC
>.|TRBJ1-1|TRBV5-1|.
CASSPDRLEGPEAFF
TGCGCCAGCAGCCCAGACAGACTCGAAGGCCCTGAAGCTTTCTTT
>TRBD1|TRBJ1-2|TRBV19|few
CASSSRDRGIYGYTF
TGTGCCAGTAGTAGCCGGGACAGGGGCATTTATGGCTACACCTTC
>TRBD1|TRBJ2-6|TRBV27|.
CASSLSQGDSGANVLTF
TGTGCCAGCAGTTTATCTCAGGGGGACTCTGGGGCCAACGTCCTGACTTTC
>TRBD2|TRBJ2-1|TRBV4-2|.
CASSQAGTSVSNEQFF
TGTGCCAGCAGCCAGGCCGGGACTAGCGTTTCGAATGAGCAGTTCTTC
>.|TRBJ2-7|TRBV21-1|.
CASSKIPFYEQYF
TGTGCCAGCAGCAAAATCCCGTTTTACGAGCAGTACTTC
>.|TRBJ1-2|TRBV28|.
CAIQVANYGYTF
TGTGCCATTCAGGTAGCTAACTATGGCTACACCTTC
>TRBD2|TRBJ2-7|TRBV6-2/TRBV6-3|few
CASSYTGGAYEQYF
TGTGCCAGCAGTTACACGGGAGGGGCCTACGAGCAGTACTTC
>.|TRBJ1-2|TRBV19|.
CASTARSLYGYTF
TGTGCCAGTACCGCGAGGAGCCTCTATGGCTACACCTTC
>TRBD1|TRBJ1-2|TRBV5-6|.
CASSFPGQLFYGYTF
TGTGCCAGCAGCTTCCCGGGACAGCTTTTCTATGGCTACACCTTC
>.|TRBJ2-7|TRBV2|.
CASSLGEQYF
TGTGCCAGCAGCCTCGGCGAGCAGTACTTC
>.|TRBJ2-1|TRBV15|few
CATSKDLFEQFF
TGTGCCACCAGCAAAGACCTTTTTGAGCAGTTCTTC
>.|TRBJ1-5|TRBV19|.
CASSATRNQPQHF
TGTGCCAGTAGTGCGACTCGCAATCAGCCCCAGCATTTT
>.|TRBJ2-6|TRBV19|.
CASRNTAGANVLTF
TGTGCCAGTAGGAACACCGCTGGGGCCAACGTCCTGACTTTC
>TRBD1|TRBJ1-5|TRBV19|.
CASRGQGSPNQPQHF
TGTGCCAGTAGGGGACAGGGGTCACCCAATCAGCCCCAGCATTTT
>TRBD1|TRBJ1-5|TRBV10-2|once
CASRGQASQPQHF
TGCGCCAGCAGAGGACAGGCCTCTCAGCCCCAGCATTTT
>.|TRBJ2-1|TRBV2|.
CASRRAGGPYSEQFF
TGTGCCAGCAGGAGAGCAGGGGGGCCCTACAGTGAGCAGTTCTTC
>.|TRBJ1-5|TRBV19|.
CASRTGREHNQPQHF
TGTGCCAGCCGCACAGGACGGGAGCACAATCAGCCCCAGCATTTT
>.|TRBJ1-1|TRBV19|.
CASSIDRGFVAFF
TGTGCCAGTAGTATAGATCGGGGGTTTGTTGCTTTCTTT
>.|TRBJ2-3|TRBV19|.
CASSISGRSLTDTQYF
TGTGCCAGTAGTATTTCTGGGAGGTCTTTAACAGATACGCAGTATTTT
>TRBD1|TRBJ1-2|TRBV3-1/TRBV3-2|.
CASSQPTLQGSYGYTF
TGTGCCAGCAGCCAACCTACCCTACAGGGGAGCTATGGCTACACCTTC
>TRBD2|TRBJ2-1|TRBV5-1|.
CASSFFERGGPEQFF
TGCGCCAGCAGCTTCTTCGAGCGGGGGGGCCCTGAGCAGTTCTTC
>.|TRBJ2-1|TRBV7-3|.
CASSLNVGVYNEQFF
TGTGCCAGCAGCTTAAATGTCGGTGTTTACAATGAGCAGTTCTTC
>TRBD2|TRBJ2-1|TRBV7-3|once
CASSLGGLASYNEQFF
TGTGCCAGCAGCTTAGGTGGACTAGCTTCCTACAATGAGCAGTTCTTC
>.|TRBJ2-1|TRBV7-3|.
CASSLGLSRDEQFF
TGTGCCAGCAGCTTGGGCCTTAGTCGCGATGAGCAGTTCTTC
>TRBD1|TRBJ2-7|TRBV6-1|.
CASRPMDRALYEQYF
TGTGCCAGCAGGCCGATGGACAGGGCCCTCTACGAGCAGTACTTC
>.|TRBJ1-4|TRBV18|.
CASSPTKQEKLFF
TGTGCCAGCTCACCCACCAAACAGGAAAAACTGTTTTTT
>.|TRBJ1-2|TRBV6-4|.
CASSRGADYGYTF
TGTGCCAGCAGCAGGGGCGCGGACTATGGCTACACCTTC
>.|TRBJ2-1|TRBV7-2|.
CASSFPGVGSYNEQFF
TGTGCCAGCAGCTTCCCGGGGGTAGGGTCCTACAATGAGCAGTTCTTC
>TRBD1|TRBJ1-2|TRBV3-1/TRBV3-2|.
CASSQDYRGQRFGYTF
TGTGCCAGCAGCCAAGACTACAGGGGGCAGAGGTTTGGCTACACCTTC
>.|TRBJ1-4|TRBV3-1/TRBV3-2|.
CASSQDGGPPNEKLFF
TGTGCCAGCAGCCAAGATGGAGGGCCTCCTAATGAAAAACTGTTTTTT
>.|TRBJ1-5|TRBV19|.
CATRFGGGFNQPQHF
TGTGCCACCCGATTTGGAGGTGGATTCAATCAGCCCCAGCATTTT
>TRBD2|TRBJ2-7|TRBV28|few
CASSLAASGSDEQYF
TGTGCCAGCAGTTTAGCGGCTAGCGGGAGCGACGAGCAGTACTTC
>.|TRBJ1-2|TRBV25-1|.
CASSEGGGADYGYTF
TGTGCCAGCAGTGAAGGCGGGGGCGCGGACTATGGCTACACCTTC
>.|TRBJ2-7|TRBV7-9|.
CASSLGAGSPYEQYF
TGTGCCAGCAGCTTAGGGGCAGGGTCCCCCTACGAGCAGTACTTC
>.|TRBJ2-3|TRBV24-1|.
CATSWGDSTDTQYF
TGTGCCACCAGTTGGGGGGACAGCACAGATACGCAGTATTTT
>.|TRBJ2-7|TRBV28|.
CASSPAFGKTVAQYF
TGTGCCAGCAGTCCTGCTTTTGGGAAGACAGTTGCGCAGTACTTC
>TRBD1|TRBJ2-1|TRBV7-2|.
CASSATGVVNEQFF
TGTGCCAGCAGCGCGACAGGGGTTGTAAATGAGCAGTTCTTC